One and the same sample provided the 19 T cell receptor beta chains below, sequenced in a study of shared clonotypes between healthy human individuals. Naive CD8 isolation took CD45RO-negative cells positively selected for CCR7 and excluded terminally differentiated effector memory CD45RA+ cells. Generated by immunoSEQ multiplex PCR, the TCRdb table keeps only in-frame clones and is missing some. The sample consists of about 680,000 clones, about 90% of them appearing once. What was sequenced was naive CD8+ T cells sorted from blood. Receptors were obtained from a man aged 25-45 years in good health.

The chain employs TRBV7-9 and TRBJ2-1, with TRBD2 matching over 7 bases. The germline CDR1 and CDR2 sequences are SEHNR and FQNEAQ (reference sequence). This CDR3 is built from 14 residues. After removal of 5 bases from V and 8 bases from J, the junction contained 9 bases not matched to a gene. The CDR3 bases are TGTGCCAGCAGCCCTCAGCGGGATCACTATGAGCAGTTCTTC. This translates into CASSPQRDHYEQFF.

The chain links TRBV6-5 to TRBJ1-4; a weak D match, TRBD1 (5 bases). This CDR3 comprises 14 residues. The V and J ends lost 8 bases and 3 bases respectively, with 13 bases between them. Germline CDR1 and CDR2: MNHEY and SVGAGI. CDR3 sequence: CASRERGANEKLFF. The CDR3, as DNA: TGTGCCAGCCGAGAAAGGGGTGCTAATGAAAAACTGTTTTTT.

This chain links TRBV21-1 with TRBJ2-7; the D call in the table, TRBD1, was not verified against the DNA. TRBV21-1 is marked as a pseudogene. The CDR3 loop spans 21 amino acids. The CDR3, as DNA: TGTGCCAGCAGCAAAGGAAAATGTACGGAACGGCAGGACACGTGTTTCTACGAGCAGTACTTC. It codes for CASSKGKCTERQDTCFYEQYF.

This chain links TRBV5-6 with TRBJ2-7; unclear D gene. The CDR3 consists of 11 residues. Germline assignment: CDR1 SGHDT and CDR2 YYEEEE. Trimming took 3 bases from V and 7 from J, leaving 8 bases between them. CDR3 sequence reads: CASSSTREQYF. DNA of the CDR3: TGTGCCAGCAGCTCAACGCGAGAGCAGTACTTC.

The chain has TRBV9 and TRBJ2-3; TRBD2 aligns across 9 bases. The CDR3 spans 18 residues. The J segment lost 1 base and the V segment lost 2 bases, leaving 11 bases of the junction unmatched. Per the germline V gene, CDR1 is SGDLS and CDR2 is YYNGEE. CDR3 region: CASSVSPRGLAGTDTQYF. The CDR3 nucleotides read TGTGCCAGCAGCGTGAGCCCCCGGGGACTAGCCGGCACAGATACGCAGTATTTT.

The rearrangement joins TRBV7-2 to TRBJ2-1; D ambiguous. V lost 0 bases, J lost 4 bases, and 7 bases lay in between. The length of the CDR3 is 14 residues. In germline, CDR1 is SGHTA, CDR2 FQGNSA. The CDR3 reads CASSLADVYNEQFF. CDR3 nucleotide sequence: TGTGCCAGCAGCTTAGCGGACGTGTACAATGAGCAGTTCTTC.

This chain links TRBV7-6 with TRBJ1-1; TRBD1 might be the D (5 bases). V was trimmed by 0 bases and J by 11 bases, leaving 10 bases between them. The length of the CDR3 is 12 residues. CDR1 is SGHVS and CDR2 is FNYEAQ in the germline V gene. In nucleotides, the CDR3 is TGTGCCAGCAGCTTAGCAGGGGCAGAGGCTTTCTTT. This codes for CASSLAGAEAFF.

V usage is TRBV7-2 and J usage is TRBJ2-1; D is unresolved. Trimming left V 1 base short and J 2 bases short, with 9 bases between. The CDR3 is 15 amino acids. Germline-derived CDR1 and CDR2 are SGHTA and FQGNSA. The CDR3 DNA sequence: TGTGCCAGCAGCTTAGGTGGGTACCCCTACAATGAGCAGTTCTTC. Amino acids: CASSLGGYPYNEQFF.

Regarding this clone: Other nucleotide sequences in the sample specify the same CDR3. V usage is TRBV6-5 and J usage is TRBJ2-7; 10 bases align to TRBD1. Germline-derived CDR1 and CDR2 are MNHEY and SVGAGI. There are 14 residues in the CDR3. V shed 6 bases, J shed 4 bases, and the junction held 6 bases outside the gene matches. CDR3 in amino acids: CASRPGTGAYEQYF. Written as DNA, the CDR3 is TGTGCCAGCAGGCCTGGGACAGGGGCTTACGAGCAGTACTTC.

The table lists this clone with a few counts. The V and J genes are TRBV10-1 and TRBJ2-5; no clear D gene. Germline CDR1 reads WNHNN; CDR2 reads SYGVQD (reference sequence). V lost 3 bases and J lost 4, with 12 bases in between. This CDR3 is 14 amino acids long. CDR3 DNA: TGCGCCAGCAGTGAATCTCCTCGGCCAGAGACCCAGTACTTC. As protein: CASSESPRPETQYF.

This clone was seen only a few times. CDR3 DNA sequence: TGTGCCAGCAGCGCCGAGATGAGCTCCTACAATGAGCAGTTCTTC. It codes for CASSAEMSSYNEQFF. V and J are TRBV7-9 and TRBJ2-1; D call uncertain. CDR1 SEHNR and CDR2 FQNEAQ come from the germline V gene (reference sequence). The V end lost 5 bases, the J end lost 0 bases, and 11 bases lay between the germline ends. This CDR3 has 15 amino acids.

V gene TRBV27 combines with J gene TRBJ1-5; D ambiguous. The length of the CDR3 is 14 residues. V lost 6 bases and J lost 5, with 14 bases in between. Germline CDR1 reads MNHEY; CDR2 reads SMNVEV (reference sequence). The CDR3 region is CASSFIGSDQPQHF. The CDR3 nucleotides are TGTGCCAGCAGCTTCATCGGAAGCGATCAGCCCCAGCATTTT.

The chain carries TRBV18 and TRBJ1-5; D uncertain. V dropped 2 bases and J dropped 2 bases, with 10 bases sitting between them. The germline CDR1 and CDR2 sequences are KGHSH and LQKENI. This CDR3 has 15 amino acids. For the CDR3, the DNA is TGTGCCAGCTCACCAGGCGAAGTGGGCAATCAGCCCCAGCATTTT. The encoded protein is CASSPGEVGNQPQHF.

The chain has TRBV10-2 and TRBJ2-7; 12 bases match TRBD2. The germline CDR1 and CDR2 sequences are WSHSY and SAAADI. V lost 2 bases and J lost 6; bases outside the gene matches: 5. The CDR3 sequence is 15 residues long. CDR3 sequence reads: CASSERLAGVLEQYF. In DNA form, the CDR3 reads TGCGCCAGCAGTGAGAGACTAGCGGGAGTGCTCGAGCAGTACTTC.

This clone has a handful of counts. The chain joins TRBV25-1 to TRBJ1-4; the match to TRBD1 covers 9 bases. From germline, CDR1 is MGHDK and CDR2 SYGVNS. V shed 4 bases, J shed 8 bases, and the junction held 5 bases outside the gene matches. The CDR3 runs 14 residues. The CDR3 is CASSGTGDVEKLFF. For the CDR3, the DNA is TGTGCCAGCAGTGGGACAGGGGATGTGGAAAAACTGTTTTTT.

The CDR3 nucleotides read TGTGCCAGCAGTTTATCTCTGGGGAAAGAGACCCAGTACTTC. This gives the protein CASSLSLGKETQYF. The V call is TRBV27, the J call TRBJ2-5; D ambiguous. CDR1 is MNHEY and CDR2 is SMNVEV in the germline V gene (reference sequence). The CDR3 is 14 amino acids. V shed 0 bases and J shed 3 bases, with 8 bases lying between them.

The CDR3, as DNA: TGTGCCAGCAGATATTCAGGGGAAGAGACCCAGTACTTC. Translated, it gives CASRYSGEETQYF. The rearrangement links TRBV6-5 to TRBJ2-5, with D maybe TRBD1 (6 bases). Trimming pared 6 bases from V and 3 bases from J, leaving 11 bases between. The CDR3 totals 13 residues. Germline V gives CDR1 MNHEY, CDR2 SVGAGI.

V gene TRBV6-5 combines with J gene TRBJ2-1; D ambiguous. This CDR3 spans 14 amino acids. V was pared by 2 bases and J by 6 bases, with 11 bases between. Germline lookup yields CDR1 MNHEY and CDR2 SVGAGI. DNA for the CDR3: TGTGCCAGCAGTTACGAACCCGCAGCCAATGAGCAGTTCTTC. Amino acid sequence: CASSYEPAANEQFF.

V gene TRBV28 combines with J gene TRBJ2-1; 14 bases line up with TRBD2. Germline loops: CDR1 MDHEN, CDR2 SYDVKM. After removal of 6 bases from V and 9 bases from J, the junction contained 16 bases not matched to a gene. The length of the CDR3 is 18 residues. The DNA for the CDR3 is TGTGCCAGCAGCCGCCTGACGGGGGGACTAGCGGGAGTCATTGAGCAGTTCTTC. This codes for CASSRLTGGLAGVIEQFF.